Below, one T cell receptor (beta chain) is given with its context. These data come from a study of shared clonotypes between healthy human individuals. The wider study: A donor's plate count was three for CD4 naive and three for CD4 memory; CD8 naive had two and CD8 memory one.

Sequencing used immunoSEQ multiplex PCR; TCRdb keeps in-frame clones, though not all of them. The sample consists of some 1,400,000 clones, 95% to 97% of them appearing once. V trimming: 4 bases; J trimming: 2 bases; junction bases outside the gene matches: 7. CDR1 and CDR2 from the germline V gene are SGHRS and YFSETQ. The CDR3 covers 16 residues. This chain links TRBV5-1 with TRBJ2-1, with 9 bases lining up with TRBD2. Sequencing was performed on naive CD4+ T cells sorted from blood. Subset denoted: CD45RA+ positively selected. The source of this sequence is a man aged 25-40 years in good health. In DNA, the CDR3 is TGCGCCAGCAGCAGAGAGACTAGCGGACCCTACAATGAGCAGTTCTTC. This sequence encodes CASSRETSGPYNEQFF.